These 16 T cell receptor beta chains share one sample of origin, sequenced in a study of T-cell memory formation after mild COVID-19. Via MiXCR, TCRdb re-called the 5' RACE reads, giving one row per CDR3 protein. The table has roughly 150,000 distinct CDR3 sequences, around 13% seen once; the top ten hold 2.5% to 3.5%. Sequenced material: PBMCs or a T cell subset sorted from them (not recorded which). All receptors derive from a man between 18 and 35 years old who had mild COVID-19 (a few samples of this study predate the infection). Cell type and time point are not known.

This clonotype was picked up a small number of times. The chain links TRBV7-2 to TRBJ2-7, with 8 bases fitting TRBD1. There are 15 residues in the CDR3. The ends lost 3 bases at V and 6 bases at J; junction bases unmatched: 10. CDR1 is SGHTA and CDR2 is FQGNSA in the germline V gene. The CDR3 DNA sequence: TGTGCCAGCAGCTTCTCCGGGACAGGACTGGGCGAGCAGTACTTC. Amino acids: CASSFSGTGLGEQYF. The whole variable domain, filled in from reference TRBV7-2 and TRBJ2-7, reads GAGVSQSPSNKVTEKGKDVELRCDPISGHTALYWYRQSLGQGLEFLIYFQGNSAPDKSGLPSDRFSAERTGGSVSTLTIQRTQQEDSAVYLCASSFSGTGLGEQYFGPGTRLTVT.

The chain's CDR3 is CASSESSGGYYGYTF. The CDR3 DNA is TGTGCCAGCAGCGAGAGTTCAGGGGGCTACTATGGCTACACCTTC. The chain is built from TRBV27 and TRBJ1-2; 8 nucleotides line up with TRBD1. V lost 6 bases and J lost 3; bases outside the gene matches: 9. The CDR3 spans 15 residues. Germline CDR1 and CDR2: MNHEY and SMNVEV (reference sequence).

This clonotype has just a few counts. This chain links TRBV7-3 with TRBJ1-6; a weak D match, TRBD1 (5 bases). Trimming stripped 5 bases from V and 4 bases from J, with 15 bases between. The CDR3 spans 16 residues. Germline CDR1 and CDR2: SGHTA and FQGTGA. This CDR3 is CASSRTGGFYNSPLHF. CDR3 DNA: TGTGCCAGCAGCCGTACGGGGGGATTTTATAATTCACCCCTCCACTTT.

This chain uses TRBV29-1 with TRBJ2-1, with 12 bases lining up with TRBD2. Germline-derived CDR1 and CDR2 are SQVTM and ANQGSEA. CDR3 size: 15 residues. V lost 3 bases to trimming and J lost 7 bases; unmatched junction nucleotides: 7. The DNA for the CDR3 is TGCAGCGTTGACGCCCTAGCGGGGGGGCCAAATGAGCAGTTCTTC. The encoded protein is CSVDALAGGPNEQFF.

This clonotype was seen a handful of times. The rearrangement joins TRBV20-1 to TRBJ1-3, with D possibly being TRBD1 (6 bases). With 4 bases removed from V and 4 bases from J, the gap between germline ends came to 11 bases. This CDR3 spans 13 amino acids. Germline CDR1 DFQATT, CDR2 SNEGSKA (reference sequence). The CDR3: CSATQGSGNTIYF. The CDR3 bases are TGCAGTGCTACACAGGGTTCGGGAAACACCATATATTTT.

V and J are TRBV15 and TRBJ1-4, with D unclear. V lost 1 base, J lost 5 bases, and 8 bases lay in between. Germline loops: CDR1 LNHNV, CDR2 YYDKDF (reference sequence). CDR3 length equals 14 residues. CDR3 sequence reads: CATSRVGRNEKLFF. In DNA form, the CDR3 reads TGTGCCACCAGCAGAGTTGGGCGAAATGAAAAACTGTTTTTT.

This clonotype was observed a few times. The J gene is TRBJ2-5, the V gene TRBV6-6; no definite D call. Germline V gene sequence: CDR1 MNHNY, CDR2 SVGAGI (reference sequence). V lost 5 bases to trimming and J lost 5 bases, with 9 bases between them. The CDR3 covers 12 residues. CDR3 in amino acids: CASSRDTETQYF. The CDR3, as DNA: TGTGCCAGCAGTAGGGATACGGAGACCCAGTACTTC.

The J gene is TRBJ2-5, the V gene TRBV7-2, with 8 positions matching TRBD1. Trimming at V came to 4 bases and at J to 4 bases, leaving 5 bases not matched to a gene. Germline V gene data show CDR1 as SGHTA and CDR2 as FQGNSA. The CDR3 length is 14 residues. The CDR3 bases are TGTGCCAGCAGCTCCGACAGGGGTAGAGAGACCCAGTACTTC. The encoded protein is CASSSDRGRETQYF.

In its sample, this clonotype was seen a few times. This chain connects TRBV6-5 to TRBJ2-6; D not resolved. The germline CDR1 and CDR2 sequences are MNHEY and SVGAGI. The V gene lost 2 bases and the J gene lost 0 bases, with 14 bases spanning the gap. The CDR3 runs 18 residues. CDR3 in amino acids: CASSYATAWVSGANVLTF. In nucleotides, the CDR3 is TGTGCCAGCAGTTACGCGACCGCCTGGGTCTCTGGGGCCAACGTCCTGACTTTC.

This sequence joins TRBV7-2 and TRBJ1-5; D is undetermined. CDR1 is SGHTA, CDR2 FQGNSA, per germline. The CDR3 spans 13 residues. V was shortened by 4 bases and J by 5 bases, with 9 bases between the two germline ends. The CDR3 protein is CASSSSLYQPQHF. The CDR3 bases are TGTGCCAGCAGCTCGAGCCTCTATCAGCCCCAGCATTTT.

The gene calls are TRBV2 and TRBJ2-2, with no clear D. Germline CDR1 reads SNHLY; CDR2 reads FYNNEI. The CDR3 loop spans 15 amino acids. V was trimmed by 8 bases and J by 3 bases, leaving 16 bases between them. DNA for the CDR3: TGTGCCAGCCGCAATGTAAGGGCAGACACCGGGGAGCTGTTTTTT. This codes for CASRNVRADTGELFF.

The sample holds a few counts of this clonotype. V gene TRBV12-3 or TRBV12-4 combines with J gene TRBJ2-5; the match to TRBD1 covers 8 bases. Losses at the gene ends were 7 bases for V and 5 bases for J; bases not matched to a gene: 12. The CDR3 runs 15 residues. This CDR3 is CASTSGQAARETQYF. The CDR3 coding sequence is TGTGCCAGCACCTCGGGACAGGCCGCCCGGGAGACCCAGTACTTC.

The V and J genes are TRBV20-1 and TRBJ1-4; tentatively, D is TRBD1 (5 bases). There are 13 residues in the CDR3. V lost 6 bases, J lost 3 bases, and 11 bases lay in between. The germline CDR1 and CDR2 sequences are DFQATT and SNEGSKA (reference sequence). The CDR3 is CSARDSANEKLFF. Here the CDR3 DNA reads TGCAGTGCCCGTGACAGTGCTAATGAAAAACTGTTTTTT.

The chain employs TRBV11-2 and TRBJ2-3, with 12 nucleotides matching TRBD2. Germline CDR1 SGHAT, CDR2 FQNNGV. The trim removed 5 bases at V and 1 base at J, leaving 4 bases unmatched. The CDR3 has 16 residues. CDR3 coding DNA: TGTGCCAGCAGCCCCTGGACTAGCGGGGGCACAGATACGCAGTATTTT. Amino acid sequence: CASSPWTSGGTDTQYF.

This clonotype has just a few counts. V is TRBV5-6 and J is TRBJ1-6, with TRBD1 identical over 9 bases. The CDR3 loop spans 15 amino acids. CDR1 is SGHDT and CDR2 is YYEEEE in the germline V gene. After removal of 3 bases from V and 10 bases from J, the junction contained 8 bases not matched to a gene. CDR3 sequence: CASSYSGTGLSPLHF. In nucleotides, the CDR3 is TGTGCCAGCAGCTATTCCGGGACAGGGTTATCACCCCTCCACTTT.

There are a few counts of this clonotype. The chain couples TRBV4-2 to TRBJ2-5, with D perhaps being TRBD1 or TRBD2 (5 bases each). With 7 bases removed from V and 1 base from J, the gap between germline ends came to 13 bases. Germline CDR1 is LGHNA and CDR2 is YNFKEQ. This CDR3 region has 14 residues. The CDR3 DNA is TGTGCCAGCAATGGGGACGCGACCCAAGAGACCCAGTACTTC. Amino acid sequence: CASNGDATQETQYF.